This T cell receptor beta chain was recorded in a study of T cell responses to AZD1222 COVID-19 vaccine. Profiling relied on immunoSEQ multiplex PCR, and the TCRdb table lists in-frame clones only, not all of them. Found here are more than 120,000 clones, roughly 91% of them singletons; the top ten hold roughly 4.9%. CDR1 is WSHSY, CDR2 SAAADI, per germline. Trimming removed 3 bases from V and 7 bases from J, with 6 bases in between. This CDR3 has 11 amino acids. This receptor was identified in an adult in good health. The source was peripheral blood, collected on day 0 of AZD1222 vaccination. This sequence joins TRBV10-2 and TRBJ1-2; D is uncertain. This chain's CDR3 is CASSDSGGYTF. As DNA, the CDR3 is TGCGCCAGCAGTGATAGTGGTGGCTACACCTTC.